This entry describes one T cell receptor beta chain. Its binding antigen is unknown. The sample holds no much larger clone one base away, and base qualities are not on file. These data originate in a study of OX40 agonist ivuxolimab in advanced cancers. Regarding the complete study: The costimulatory receptor OX40 (CD134) was targeted by ivuxolimab, a fully human IgG2 agonistic monoclonal antibody. Intravenous ivuxolimab was administered to patients every 2 weeks at six dose levels: 0.01, 0.1, 0.3, 1.5, 3 and 10 mg/kg. Of the roughly 50 dose-escalation patients, hepatocellular carcinoma was present in about 20, melanoma in around 15, renal cell carcinoma in 9 and head and neck cancer in 9. The dose-escalation cohort was about 83% male with a mean age of approximately 60 years, ranging from roughly 20 to 80. Patients were allowed to have had prior anti-PD-1, anti-PD-L1 or anti-CTLA-4 therapy, and approximately 41% of the dose-escalation patients had previously received checkpoint inhibitors. Partial responses were achieved by three dose-escalation patients, of whom one had hepatocellular carcinoma and two had cutaneous melanoma. The purpose of peripheral TCRbeta sequencing was to test whether ivuxolimab changed TCR sequence diversity and led to clonal T-cell expansion. The paper reports the monotherapy dose-escalation portion (N = 52 patients) of the phase I ivuxolimab trial. The study at large found these results: Which antigens the clonally expanded peripheral T cells were specific for was not determined. On average, CD8+ T cells showed more expanded clones than CD4+ T cells after ivuxolimab. In the 0.1-3.0 mg/kg groups, partial responders were among the patients with the lowest normalized peripheral clonal expansion, particularly in CD8+ T cells. Low levels of normalized T-cell clonal expansion were also seen in some patients who did not respond. At doses of 0.1 to 3.0 mg/kg, clonal expansion of both CD4+ and CD8+ blood T cells was observed from baseline to week 6.

Patients with a history of autoimmune disease or receiving systemic immunosuppression were excluded from the trial. In every dose cohort, peripheral blood was drawn for TCR sequencing at baseline, cycle 4 day 1, and cycle 7 day 1. The samples were taken from a phase I, first-in-human, multicenter, open-label dose-escalation trial of ivuxolimab. Adults with locally advanced or metastatic melanoma, renal cell, hepatocellular, or head and neck squamous cell carcinoma were enrolled in the trial. Before TCR sequencing, CD4+ T cells and CD8+ T cells from peripheral blood were sorted into separate populations. For sequencing of the TCRbeta CDR3 region, genomic DNA was extracted from the sorted cells. The immunoSEQ Assay was used for sequencing of TCRbeta CDR3 regions. TCRdb took over this immuneACCESS table, retaining in-frame rearrangements with V and J assigned. Such tables are incomplete; in checked studies, under half of the missing clones stem from an unresolved V gene, and the remainder is unexplained. The sample data list roughly 72,000 clones, and approximately 84% of these were observed just once. The biggest ten clones account for about 5% of the sample.

The germline V gene supplies CDR1 SGHNT and CDR2 YENEEA. V and J are trimmed by 4 bases and 0 bases, and the gene matches miss 3 bases of the junction. Taken from cysteine to phenylalanine, the CDR3 has 17 residues. Only the CDR3 region is kept as DNA, spanning 51 bases read in frame from base 1. The input for sequencing was CD4+ or CD8+ T cells sorted from blood, taken in a trial of the OX40 agonist ivuxolimab. The sequence was obtained from an adult with an advanced solid tumor such as melanoma, head and neck, liver or kidney cancer. This chain is built from TRBV11-3 and TRBJ2-3; TRBD2 lines up with 14 middle nucleotides. The DNA reads TGTGCCAGCAGCTCGAGACTAGCGGGGGGGAGCACAGATACGCAGTATTTT. The translation is CASSSRLAGGSTDTQYF.